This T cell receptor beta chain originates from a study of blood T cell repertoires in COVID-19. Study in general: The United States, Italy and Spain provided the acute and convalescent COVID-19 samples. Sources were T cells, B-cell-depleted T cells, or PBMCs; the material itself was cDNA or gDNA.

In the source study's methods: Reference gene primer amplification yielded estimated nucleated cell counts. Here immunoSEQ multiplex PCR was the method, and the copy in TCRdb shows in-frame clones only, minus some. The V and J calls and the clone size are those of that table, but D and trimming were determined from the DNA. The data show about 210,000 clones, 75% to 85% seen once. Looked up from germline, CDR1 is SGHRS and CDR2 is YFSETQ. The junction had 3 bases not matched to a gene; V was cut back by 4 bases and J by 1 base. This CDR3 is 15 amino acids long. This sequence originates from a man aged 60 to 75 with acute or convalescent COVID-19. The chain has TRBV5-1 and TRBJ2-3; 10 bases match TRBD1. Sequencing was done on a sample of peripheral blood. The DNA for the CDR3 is TGCGCCAGCAGCCCCGGGACAGGGGGCACAGATACGCAGTATTTT. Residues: CASSPGTGGTDTQYF.